Below, 21 T cell receptor beta chains from the same sample are listed, as sequenced in a study of CD8 T cells in ankylosing spondylitis. TCRdb re-called the 5' RACE reads through MiXCR, storing one row per CDR3 protein. The sample comprises about 250,000 distinct CDR3 sequences, 15% to 20% of which are singletons, and around 33% rests with the top ten. The source material was blood, either unsorted or a sorted T cell fraction (not recorded which). Receptors were obtained from a male donor with ankylosing spondylitis or in good health (not recorded which).

This clonotype was counted ten times or more. The chain carries TRBV6-1 and TRBJ2-3; TRBD2 matches at 7 bases. After removal of 10 bases from V and 4 bases from J, the junction contained 11 bases not matched to a gene. The CDR3 is made up of 14 amino acids. The germline gives CDR1 MNHNS, CDR2 SASEGT. The CDR3 nucleotides are TGTGCCACCAAAGCGGGAACCCTCGCAGATACGCAGTATTTT. Amino acid sequence: CATKAGTLADTQYF.

This clonotype was observed a few times. The chain employs TRBV27 and TRBJ2-7, with D possibly TRBD1 on 6 matching bases. Per the germline V gene, CDR1 is MNHEY and CDR2 is SMNVEV (reference sequence). V lost 5 bases and J 3 bases, leaving 14 bases between the germline ends. The CDR3 loop spans 14 amino acids. Here the CDR3 reads CASSPGVGDYEQYF. CDR3 nucleotide sequence: TGTGCCAGCAGTCCAGGGGTGGGAGACTACGAGCAGTACTTC.

Only a few counts were recorded for this clonotype. The chain links TRBV7-3 to TRBJ2-1; no clear D. This CDR3 region has 13 residues. Trimming shortened V by 2 bases and J by 5 bases, and 7 bases separated the two germline ends. The germline CDR1 and CDR2 sequences are SGHTA and FQGTGA. This chain's CDR3 is CASSLDGDNEQFF. CDR3 DNA: TGTGCCAGCAGCTTAGATGGAGACAATGAGCAGTTCTTC.

This clonotype was picked up many times. The rearrangement links TRBV29-1 to TRBJ1-1; D uncertain. This CDR3 has 11 amino acids. Trimming removed 5 bases from V and 10 bases from J, with 14 bases in between. CDR1 and CDR2 from the germline V gene are SQVTM and ANQGSEA. CDR3 bases: TGCAGCGTTTTAGGGCCAAACGGAGCTTTCTTT. This sequence encodes CSVLGPNGAFF.

V usage is TRBV6-2 or TRBV6-3 and J usage is TRBJ2-2; 12 positions match TRBD2. The CDR3 is 16 residues long. Germline V lookup: CDR1 MNHEY, CDR2 SVGEGT. After removal of 8 bases from V and 7 bases from J, the junction contained 11 bases not matched to a gene. As DNA, the CDR3 is TGTGCCAGCCTTAAGACTAGCGGGAGAGTAGTCGGGGAGCTGTTTTTT. Translation gives CASLKTSGRVVGELFF.

This clonotype was observed a handful of times. The rearrangement links TRBV5-5 to TRBJ2-3; maybe TRBD1 (5 bases). The germline V gene has CDR1 SGHKS and CDR2 YYEKEE (reference sequence). The CDR3 consists of 16 residues. V was clipped by 1 base and J by 0 bases, with 12 bases between them. This CDR3 reads CASSLTGHPSTDTQYF. Here the CDR3 DNA reads TGTGCCAGCAGCTTGACAGGACACCCTAGCACAGATACGCAGTATTTT.

The rearrangement joins TRBV6-4 to TRBJ2-2; TRBD2 might be the D (6 bases). V lost 1 base and J 5 bases, leaving 8 bases between the germline ends. This CDR3 contains 14 residues. The V gene's germline CDR1 is MRHNA and CDR2 SNTAGT. The CDR3 protein is CASSDLGGTGELFF. In nucleotides, the CDR3 is TGTGCCAGCAGTGACTTGGGGGGAACCGGGGAGCTGTTTTTT.

The sample holds a few counts of this clonotype. V usage is TRBV7-8 and J usage is TRBJ2-1; TRBD1 matches 11 bases. The CDR3 covers 15 residues. Germline V gene sequence: CDR1 SGHVS, CDR2 FQNEAQ. Losses at the gene ends were 1 base for V and 8 bases for J; bases not matched to a gene: 4. CDR3 sequence (DNA): TGTGCCAGCAGCTTAGTAAGGACAGGGGGCGATGAGCAGTTCTTC. Translated: CASSLVRTGGDEQFF.

Remarks on this clonotype: The DNA is left out, because the CDR3 cannot be placed on it with certainty; the CDR3 is given as TCRdb lists it. The chain couples TRBV29-1 to TRBJ2-2; TRBD1 is the table's D call, not checked against the DNA. The CDR3 comprises 13 residues, both ends counted. CDR1 and CDR2 (germline): SQVTM, ANQGSEA. CDR3 loop: CSAFGGGTGELFF.

This clonotype has more than one count but fewer than ten. V and J are TRBV27 and TRBJ2-1, with no clear D. V was clipped by 0 bases and J by 9 bases, with 9 bases between them. The V gene's germline CDR1 is MNHEY and CDR2 SMNVEV (reference sequence). This CDR3 comprises 13 residues. The CDR3 sequence: CASSLSGFGEQFF. CDR3 DNA sequence: TGTGCCAGCAGTTTATCAGGGTTTGGTGAGCAGTTCTTC.

The V gene is TRBV4-2, the J gene TRBJ2-1, with 11 bases identical to TRBD2. Germline values: CDR1 LGHNA, CDR2 YNFKEQ. This CDR3 spans 17 amino acids. Trimming took 0 bases from V and 7 from J; bases not matched to a gene: 8. CDR3 region: CASSQDLLAGEGNEQFF. CDR3 DNA: TGTGCCAGCAGCCAAGATCTACTAGCGGGAGAGGGGAATGAGCAGTTCTTC.

This clonotype was seen only a few times. The chain's CDR3 is CASTDAGEQYF. Here the CDR3 DNA reads TGTGCCAGCACCGACGCGGGGGAGCAGTACTTC. This sequence joins TRBV2 and TRBJ2-7; tentative D call: TRBD2 (6 bases). Trimming removed 7 bases at V and 7 bases at J, with 11 bases between. Germline V lookup: CDR1 SNHLY, CDR2 FYNNEI. The CDR3 length is 11 residues.

In its sample, this clonotype was seen a few times. This chain connects TRBV29-1 to TRBJ2-7, with 9 nucleotides matching TRBD2. With 1 base clipped from V and 2 bases from J, the junction kept 6 bases outside the gene matches. Germline CDR1 SQVTM, CDR2 ANQGSEA. The CDR3 runs to 15 residues. The CDR3: CSVEVVAGETYEQYF. The CDR3 nucleotides read TGCAGCGTTGAAGTTGTAGCGGGAGAGACCTACGAGCAGTACTTC.

This clonotype has only a few counts. J is TRBJ2-6 and V is TRBV25-1; D remains unclear. Germline V lookup: CDR1 MGHDK, CDR2 SYGVNS. This CDR3 has 13 amino acids. V lost 6 bases, J lost 1 base, and 4 bases lay in between. The CDR3 loop is CASSGSGANVLTF. The CDR3 DNA reads TGTGCCAGCAGCGGGTCTGGGGCCAACGTCCTGACTTTC.

This clonotype was observed a handful of times. This chain joins TRBV27 and TRBJ2-7; D may be TRBD1 (5 bases). Germline CDR1 MNHEY, CDR2 SMNVEV (reference sequence). Deletions cut 0 bases from V and 0 bases from J, with 6 bases between. The CDR3 has 14 amino acids. CDR3 DNA: TGTGCCAGCAGTTTATCCCAGGGCTCCTACGAGCAGTACTTC. The encoded protein is CASSLSQGSYEQYF.

The genes are TRBV7-9 and TRBJ2-7; the D call may be TRBD1 or TRBD2 (6 bases each). Deletions cut 3 bases from V and 6 bases from J, with 15 bases between. The CDR3 contains 14 residues. CDR1 is SEHNR and CDR2 is FQNEAQ in the germline V gene (reference sequence). CDR3 nucleotide sequence: TGTGCCAGCAGCTTTAGGGGGGCCGGGGCCGAGCAGTACTTC. Translated, it gives CASSFRGAGAEQYF. Using reference TRBV7-9 and TRBJ2-7 for the parts outside the CDR3, the full variable domain is DTGVSQNPRHKITKRGQNVTFRCDPISEHNRLYWYRQTLGQGPEFLTYFQNEAQLEKSRLLSDRFSAERPKGSFSTLEIQRTEQGDSAMYLCASSFRGAGAEQYFGPGTRLTVT.

The chain combines TRBV6-1 with TRBJ2-3, with D possibly being TRBD1 (6 bases). In germline, CDR1 is MNHNS, CDR2 SASEGT. Trimming pared 6 bases from V and 1 base from J, leaving 11 bases between. This CDR3 has 14 amino acids. DNA of the CDR3: TGTGCCAGCAGCCGACAGGTTGGCACAGATACGCAGTATTTT. This gives the protein CASSRQVGTDTQYF.

This clonotype occurred a few times. The CDR3 DNA is TGTGCCAGCAGCCGGACTAGCGATTTCTACAATGAGCAGTTCTTC. Protein: CASSRTSDFYNEQFF. This chain uses TRBV7-6 with TRBJ2-1; 9 bases align to TRBD2. J was trimmed by 3 bases and V by 5 bases; bases with no gene match: 5. Germline values: CDR1 SGHVS, CDR2 FNYEAQ. The CDR3 totals 15 residues.

The rearrangement links TRBV12-3 or TRBV12-4 to TRBJ2-1, with TRBD2 matching 8 bases. This CDR3 contains 14 residues. V lost 6 bases and J lost 3; bases outside the gene matches: 4. The CDR3 spells CASSTGLDYNEQFF. The DNA for the CDR3 is TGTGCCAGCAGCACGGGACTAGACTACAATGAGCAGTTCTTC.

This clonotype was picked up a small number of times. The chain links TRBV25-1 to TRBJ1-2; D uncertain. Germline loops: CDR1 MGHDK, CDR2 SYGVNS. CDR3 length: 13 residues. The germline V and J ends were trimmed by 1 base and 4 bases, with 7 bases remaining between them. CDR3 sequence: CASSESRFYGYTF. CDR3 in DNA: TGTGCCAGCAGTGAATCTCGGTTCTATGGCTACACCTTC.

The V call is TRBV6-1, the J call TRBJ1-1, with 7 bases fitting TRBD1. Germline V CDR1 and CDR2: MNHNS, SASEGT. The CDR3 totals 14 residues. The trim removed 6 bases at V and 4 bases at J, leaving 8 bases unmatched. The CDR3 DNA sequence: TGTGCCAGCAGAACACAGGGGTGGGTCACTGAAGCTTTCTTT. Translated, it gives CASRTQGWVTEAFF.